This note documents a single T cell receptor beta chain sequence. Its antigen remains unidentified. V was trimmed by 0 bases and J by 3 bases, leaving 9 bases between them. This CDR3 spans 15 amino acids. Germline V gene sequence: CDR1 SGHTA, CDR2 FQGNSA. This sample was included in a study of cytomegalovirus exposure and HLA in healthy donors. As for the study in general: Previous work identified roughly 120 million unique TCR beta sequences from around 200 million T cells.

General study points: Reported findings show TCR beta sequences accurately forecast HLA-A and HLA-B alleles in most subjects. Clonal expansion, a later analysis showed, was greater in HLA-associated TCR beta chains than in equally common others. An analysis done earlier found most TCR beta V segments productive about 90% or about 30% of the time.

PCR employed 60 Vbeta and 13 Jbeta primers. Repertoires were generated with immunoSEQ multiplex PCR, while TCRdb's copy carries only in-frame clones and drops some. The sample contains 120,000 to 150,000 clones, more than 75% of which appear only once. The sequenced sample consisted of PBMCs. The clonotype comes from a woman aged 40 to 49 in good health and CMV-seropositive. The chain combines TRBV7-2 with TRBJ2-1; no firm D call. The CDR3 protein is CASSLALSFYNEQFF. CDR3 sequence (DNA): TGTGCCAGCAGCTTAGCACTGTCCTTCTACAATGAGCAGTTCTTC.